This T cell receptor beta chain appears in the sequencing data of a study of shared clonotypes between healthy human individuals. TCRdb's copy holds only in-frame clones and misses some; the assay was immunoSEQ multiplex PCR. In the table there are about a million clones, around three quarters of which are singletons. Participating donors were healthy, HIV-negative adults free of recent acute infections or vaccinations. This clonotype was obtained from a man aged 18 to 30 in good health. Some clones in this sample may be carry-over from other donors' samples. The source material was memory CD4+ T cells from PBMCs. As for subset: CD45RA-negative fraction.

The CDR3 bases are TGCGCCAGCAGGGCTAGCGGCACAGATACGCAGTATTTT. Translating it yields CASRASGTDTQYF. The rearrangement uses TRBV10-1 and TRBJ2-3; possible D gene TRBD2, 6 bases. The CDR3 has 13 amino acids. V lost 6 bases, J lost 1 base, and 8 bases lay in between. In germline, CDR1 is WNHNN, CDR2 SYGVQD (reference sequence).